Listed below are T cell receptor beta chains from one sample, sequenced in a study of T cells in Graves' hyperthyroidism and ophthalmopathy. In TCRdb, the multiplex PCR reads were re-called with MiXCR into one record per CDR3 protein. The data hold 450,000 to 550,000 distinct CDR3 sequences, with less than 25% observed a single time. Material for sequencing was blood. The source of these receptors is a woman aged 30 to 39 with Graves' ophthalmopathy. Both conserved end residues are part of each CDR3. The D gene is left open where the match is weak. Clone size is stated in some rows and not others, as once, few, many or a class when expanded.

len: 14
j_gene: TRBJ2-7
abundance: NA
d_gene: TRBD2
v_gene: TRBV10-3
CDR3nt: TGTACCATCAGTGAGCGGGGGCACTCCTACGAGCAGTACTTC
CDR3aa: CTISERGHSYEQYF

len: 17
j_gene: TRBJ1-1
abundance: NA
d_gene: NA
v_gene: TRBV27
CDR3nt: TGTGCCAGCAGTTTACACACAGCCACCCCAAGGAACACTGAAGCTTTCTTT
CDR3aa: CASSLHTATPRNTEAFF

len: 12
j_gene: TRBJ2-7
abundance: NA
d_gene: NA
v_gene: TRBV6-1
CDR3nt: TGTGCCAGCAACAAAAATTTCTACGAGCAGTACTTC
CDR3aa: CASNKNFYEQYF

len: 14
j_gene: TRBJ1-5
abundance: NA
d_gene: NA
v_gene: TRBV6-1
CDR3nt: TGTGCCAGCAGCCCGAATGGGGGCAATCAGCCCCAGCATTTT
CDR3aa: CASSPNGGNQPQHF

len: 14
j_gene: TRBJ2-2
abundance: NA
d_gene: NA
v_gene: TRBV7-8
CDR3nt: TGTGCCAGCGAGGGGGGGCCTAACACCGGGGAGCTGTTTTTT
CDR3aa: CASEGGPNTGELFF

len: 15
j_gene: TRBJ1-1
abundance: many
d_gene: NA
v_gene: TRBV20-1
CDR3nt: TGCAGTGCTCGCGATCCCCGGGGGGTGAACACTGAAGCTTTCTTT
CDR3aa: CSARDPRGVNTEAFF

len: 13
j_gene: TRBJ1-2
abundance: few
d_gene: NA
v_gene: TRBV6-1
CDR3nt: TGTGCCAGCAGTGAACAGGAAATCTATGGCTACACCTTC
CDR3aa: CASSEQEIYGYTF

len: 15
j_gene: TRBJ2-7
abundance: few
d_gene: TRBD1
v_gene: TRBV4-1
CDR3nt: TGCGCCAGCAGCCAAGAAAGGGCAGGGGGCTACGAGCAGTACTTC
CDR3aa: CASSQERAGGYEQYF

len: 13
j_gene: TRBJ1-2
abundance: NA
d_gene: NA
v_gene: TRBV12-3/TRBV12-4
CDR3nt: TGTGCCAGCAGTTTACAGACGAACTATGGCTACACCTTC
CDR3aa: CASSLQTNYGYTF

len: 15
j_gene: TRBJ2-3
abundance: NA
d_gene: NA
v_gene: TRBV25-1
CDR3nt: TGTGCCAGCAGTGCAGGGTACACTAGCACAGATACGCAGTATTTT
CDR3aa: CASSAGYTSTDTQYF

len: 16
j_gene: TRBJ2-5
abundance: many
d_gene: TRBD2
v_gene: TRBV12-3/TRBV12-4
CDR3nt: TGTGCCAGCAGTTTTCAGCGGGGGGCAGGGCAAGAGACCCAGTACTTC
CDR3aa: CASSFQRGAGQETQYF

len: 12
j_gene: TRBJ2-7
abundance: NA
d_gene: NA
v_gene: TRBV2
CDR3nt: TGTGCCAGCAGCGACAATATAGGAGAGCAGTACTTC
CDR3aa: CASSDNIGEQYF

len: 12
j_gene: TRBJ1-1
abundance: few
d_gene: NA
v_gene: TRBV30
CDR3nt: TGTGCCTGTAACTCGGGGAGAACTGAAGCTTTCTTT
CDR3aa: CACNSGRTEAFF

len: 13
j_gene: TRBJ2-5
abundance: many
d_gene: NA
v_gene: TRBV12-3/TRBV12-4
CDR3nt: TGTGCCAGCAGTTTACGGTGGGCAGAGACCCAGTACTTC
CDR3aa: CASSLRWAETQYF

len: 15
j_gene: TRBJ1-5
abundance: many
d_gene: NA
v_gene: TRBV19
CDR3nt: TGTGCCAGTAGTATAGACCGACGCAGAGGTCAGCCCCAGCATTTT
CDR3aa: CASSIDRRRGQPQHF

len: 17
j_gene: TRBJ2-2
abundance: many
d_gene: TRBD1
v_gene: TRBV12-5
CDR3nt: TGTGCTAGTGGTTTGGCCCGGACAGGGGGGAACACCGGGGAGCTGTTTTTT
CDR3aa: CASGLARTGGNTGELFF

len: 16
j_gene: TRBJ2-5
abundance: few
d_gene: TRBD2
v_gene: TRBV6-5
CDR3nt: TGTGCCAGCAGTTCCCATAGCGGGGGGGCCCGGGAGACCCAGTACTTC
CDR3aa: CASSSHSGGARETQYF

len: 11
j_gene: TRBJ1-1
abundance: NA
d_gene: NA
v_gene: TRBV2
CDR3nt: TGTGCCAGCACACCGGGCATTGAAGCTTTCTTT
CDR3aa: CASTPGIEAFF

len: 15
j_gene: TRBJ2-2
abundance: few
d_gene: NA
v_gene: TRBV28
CDR3nt: TGTGCCAGCAGTTCGGACGGGGGTTACACCGGGGAGCTGTTTTTT
CDR3aa: CASSSDGGYTGELFF

len: 14
j_gene: TRBJ1-2
abundance: many
d_gene: NA
v_gene: TRBV19
CDR3nt: TGTGCCAGTACCCCTGAGGAGGGTTACTATGGCTACACCTTC
CDR3aa: CASTPEEGYYGYTF

len: 13
j_gene: TRBJ1-6
abundance: NA
d_gene: NA
v_gene: TRBV4-1
CDR3nt: TGCGCCAGCAGCCAACAGGGTAATTCACCCCTCCACTTT
CDR3aa: CASSQQGNSPLHF

len: 16
j_gene: TRBJ1-5
abundance: few
d_gene: TRBD1
v_gene: TRBV6-5
CDR3nt: TGTGCCAGCAGTTCTTGTGACAGGGCCCCATATCAGCCCCAGCATTTT
CDR3aa: CASSSCDRAPYQPQHF